The rows below give T cell receptor beta chains drawn from one sample of a study of OX40 agonist ivuxolimab in advanced cancers. Assay used: immunoSEQ multiplex PCR; TCRdb lists only in-frame clones, some missing. Found here are 60,000 to 70,000 clones, approximately 89% of them singletons; the top ten hold 12%. The material was CD4+ or CD8+ T cells sorted from blood, obtained in a trial of the OX40 agonist ivuxolimab. These receptors originate from an adult with an advanced solid tumor such as melanoma, head and neck, liver or kidney cancer. Both conserved end residues are part of each CDR3. The D gene is left open where the match is weak. Only part of the rows carry a size: once, few, many, or a class if the clone is expanded.

size: -
V: TRBV6-6
J: TRBJ2-7
D: TRBD1
CDR3: CASSARGQNYEQYF
DNA: TGTGCCAGCAGTGCCAGGGGACAGAACTACGAGCAGTACTTC

size: -
V: TRBV7-2
J: TRBJ2-3
D: TRBD2
CDR3: CASSIGVSGMAATQYF
DNA: TGTGCCAGCAGCATAGGAGTGAGCGGGATGGCCGCTACGCAGTATTTT

size: -
V: TRBV21-1
J: TRBJ1-4
D: -
CDR3: CASNQLTGTVEEKLFF
DNA: TGTGCCAGCAACCAACTCACCGGGACAGTGGAAGAAAAACTGTTTTTT

size: -
V: TRBV5-6
J: TRBJ2-1
D: TRBD2
CDR3: CASSLVQGGNEQFF
DNA: TGTGCCAGCAGCTTGGTCCAGGGAGGGAATGAGCAGTTCTTC

size: few
V: TRBV5-4
J: TRBJ2-7
D: TRBD2
CDR3: CASSLWGLAGSTYEQYF
DNA: TGTGCCAGCAGCTTGTGGGGACTAGCGGGAAGCACCTACGAGCAGTACTTC

size: once
V: TRBV4-2
J: TRBJ2-7
D: -
CDR3: CASSQDRANSYEQYF
DNA: TGTGCCAGCAGCCAAGACAGGGCTAATTCTTACGAGCAGTACTTC

size: -
V: TRBV9
J: TRBJ2-4
D: -
CDR3: CASSLTMVAGIQYF
DNA: TGTGCCAGCAGCCTAACTATGGTTGCAGGCATTCAGTACTTC

size: -
V: TRBV6-1
J: TRBJ2-7
D: TRBD2
CDR3: CASRETSGSSYEQYF
DNA: TGTGCCAGCAGGGAGACTAGCGGCAGCTCCTACGAGCAGTACTTC

size: -
V: TRBV14
J: TRBJ2-7
D: -
CDR3: CASSQVGYEQYF
DNA: TGTGCCAGCAGCCAAGTGGGGTACGAGCAGTACTTC

size: -
V: TRBV5-5
J: TRBJ2-5
D: -
CDR3: CASSQRETQYF
DNA: TGTGCCAGCAGCCAGAGAGAGACCCAGTACTTC

size: once
V: TRBV4-1
J: TRBJ1-3
D: -
CDR3: CASSQVGTLTGNTIYF
DNA: TGCGCCAGCAGCCAAGTAGGGACTTTGACTGGAAACACCATATATTTT

size: once
V: TRBV7-9
J: TRBJ2-7
D: -
CDR3: CASSLATTGIPDEQYF
DNA: TGTGCCAGCAGCTTAGCAACTACAGGGATTCCGGACGAGCAGTACTTC

size: -
V: TRBV11-2
J: TRBJ2-1
D: TRBD2
CDR3: CASSLVGGRLLNEQFF
DNA: TGTGCCAGCAGCTTAGTTGGCGGGAGACTTTTAAATGAGCAGTTCTTC

size: -
V: TRBV29-1
J: TRBJ2-3
D: -
CDR3: CSVVTDTQYF
DNA: TGCAGCGTTGTCACAGATACGCAGTATTTT

size: -
V: TRBV10-3
J: TRBJ2-7
D: TRBD2
CDR3: CAISAAGGYEQYF
DNA: TGTGCCATCAGTGCGGCGGGGGGTTACGAGCAGTACTTC

size: -
V: TRBV7-9
J: TRBJ2-7
D: TRBD1
CDR3: CASSLSGTGKEQYF
DNA: TGTGCCAGCAGCTTATCCGGGACAGGGAAAGAGCAGTACTTC

size: -
V: TRBV19
J: TRBJ2-5
D: TRBD2
CDR3: CASSTPWGAGGGPREPETQYF
DNA: TGTGCCAGTAGTACGCCGTGGGGAGCGGGAGGTGGACCACGGGAACCAGAGACCCAGTACTTC

size: -
V: TRBV27
J: TRBJ2-3
D: TRBD2
CDR3: CASSFRAGGSTDTQYF
DNA: TGTGCCAGCAGTTTCAGAGCGGGAGGTAGCACAGATACGCAGTATTTT

size: -
V: TRBV15
J: TRBJ1-5
D: -
CDR3: CATSRVAVSQPQHF
DNA: TGTGCCACCAGCAGAGTGGCAGTGAGTCAGCCCCAGCATTTT

size: -
V: TRBV5-1
J: TRBJ2-3
D: TRBD2
CDR3: CASSSKGLAGGLADTQYF
DNA: TGCGCCAGCAGCTCTAAGGGACTAGCGGGAGGACTGGCAGATACGCAGTATTTT

size: -
V: TRBV6-1
J: TRBJ2-7
D: TRBD2
CDR3: CATIGTSGSGEQYF
DNA: TGTGCCACCATAGGGACTAGCGGGAGTGGCGAGCAGTACTTC

size: -
V: TRBV4-3
J: TRBJ1-1
D: TRBD1
CDR3: CASSQTVGQGTEAFF
DNA: TGCGCCAGCAGCCAAACGGTTGGACAGGGGACTGAAGCTTTCTTT

size: -
V: TRBV7-2
J: TRBJ2-5
D: TRBD1
CDR3: CASSPDLGQGVETQYF
DNA: TGTGCCAGCTCGCCGGATTTAGGACAGGGGGTTGAGACCCAGTACTTC

size: once
V: TRBV7-2
J: TRBJ2-1
D: -
CDR3: CASSLSYNEQFF
DNA: TGTGCCAGCAGCTTATCCTACAATGAGCAGTTCTTC

size: -
V: TRBV4-1
J: TRBJ1-1
D: -
CDR3: CASTAGWGMNTEAFF
DNA: TGCGCCAGCACGGCCGGCTGGGGAATGAACACTGAAGCTTTCTTT

size: -
V: TRBV7-8
J: TRBJ1-1
D: -
CDR3: CASSALPRGMNTEAFF
DNA: TGTGCCAGCAGCGCGCTCCCGAGGGGCATGAACACTGAAGCTTTCTTT

size: -
V: TRBV7-2
J: TRBJ2-3
D: TRBD2
CDR3: CASSPNPAGGVTDTQYF
DNA: TGTGCCAGCAGCCCTAACCCAGCGGGAGGGGTGACAGATACGCAGTATTTT

size: -
V: TRBV11-3
J: TRBJ2-5
D: TRBD2
CDR3: CASSLWEGGPRETQYF
DNA: TGTGCCAGCAGCTTATGGGAGGGAGGGCCTCGAGAGACCCAGTACTTC

size: -
V: TRBV29-1
J: TRBJ2-5
D: TRBD1
CDR3: CSVDHWTGGKQETQYF
DNA: TGCAGCGTTGATCATTGGACAGGGGGAAAACAAGAGACCCAGTACTTC

size: medium-sized
V: TRBV19
J: TRBJ2-3
D: -
CDR3: CASQQGTDTQYF
DNA: TGTGCCAGTCAACAGGGAACAGATACGCAGTATTTT

size: -
V: TRBV4-2
J: TRBJ2-2
D: -
CDR3: CASSQDWAGQPLQGELFF
DNA: TGTGCCAGCAGCCAAGATTGGGCGGGACAACCCTTACAGGGGGAGCTGTTTTTT

size: -
V: TRBV7-9
J: TRBJ2-7
D: -
CDR3: CASSSRSGEQYF
DNA: TGTGCCAGCAGCTCCAGGAGTGGGGAGCAGTACTTC

size: -
V: TRBV27
J: TRBJ2-4
D: -
CDR3: CASSLGLAKNIQYF
DNA: TGTGCCAGCAGTTTGGGGCTAGCCAAAAACATTCAGTACTTC

size: -
V: TRBV20-1
J: TRBJ2-1
D: -
CDR3: CSAPTEQFF
DNA: TGCAGTGCCCCGACTGAGCAGTTCTTC

size: many
V: TRBV6-6
J: TRBJ2-7
D: -
CDR3: CASSDRYYEQYF
DNA: TGTGCCAGCAGCGACAGGTACTACGAGCAGTACTTC

size: -
V: TRBV28
J: TRBJ2-1
D: -
CDR3: CATQQVEREQFF
DNA: TGTGCCACCCAACAGGTGGAGCGAGAGCAGTTCTTC

size: -
V: TRBV29-1
J: TRBJ2-7
D: TRBD2
CDR3: CSVVPGGLAAPEQYF
DNA: TGCAGCGTCGTCCCCGGGGGACTAGCGGCACCCGAGCAGTACTTC

size: -
V: TRBV19
J: TRBJ2-7
D: -
CDR3: CASSIDLSGLGGAAYEQYF
DNA: TGTGCCAGTAGTATAGATCTATCCGGGTTAGGCGGGGCGGCGTACGAGCAGTACTTC

size: -
V: TRBV7-3
J: TRBJ2-2
D: -
CDR3: CASSLGAGELFF
DNA: TGTGCCAGCAGCCTGGGGGCCGGGGAGCTGTTTTTT

size: few
V: TRBV9
J: TRBJ1-5
D: TRBD1
CDR3: CASSPGTDRNQPQHF
DNA: TGTGCCAGCAGCCCCGGGACAGATCGCAATCAGCCCCAGCATTTT

size: -
V: TRBV13
J: TRBJ2-2
D: -
CDR3: CASSLLIEAANTGELFF
DNA: TGTGCCAGCAGCCTGCTGATCGAAGCGGCCAACACCGGGGAGCTGTTTTTT

size: -
V: TRBV20-1
J: TRBJ2-3
D: -
CDR3: CSVPYTDTQYF
DNA: TGCAGTGTCCCGTATACAGATACGCAGTATTTT

size: -
V: TRBV6-5
J: TRBJ1-1
D: -
CDR3: CASSYGPDTEAFF
DNA: TGTGCCAGCAGTTACGGACCAGACACTGAAGCTTTCTTT

size: -
V: TRBV25-1
J: TRBJ2-6
D: -
CDR3: CASSDWDPGANVLTF
DNA: TGTGCCAGCAGTGATTGGGACCCCGGGGCCAACGTCCTGACTTTC

size: once
V: TRBV7-9
J: TRBJ1-1
D: -
CDR3: CASSLGGVNTEAFF
DNA: TGTGCCAGCAGCTTAGGGGGGGTGAACACTGAAGCTTTCTTT

size: -
V: TRBV28
J: TRBJ2-3
D: -
CDR3: CASSWVQGRSDTQYF
DNA: TGTGCCAGCAGTTGGGTGCAGGGAAGGTCAGATACGCAGTATTTT

size: -
V: TRBV7-2
J: TRBJ1-2
D: TRBD1
CDR3: CASSLASRTRQGDYGYTF
DNA: TGTGCCAGCAGCTTAGCATCACGGACTCGACAGGGTGACTATGGCTACACCTTC

size: -
V: TRBV5-1
J: TRBJ2-2
D: TRBD1
CDR3: CASSLGMTGADTGELFF
DNA: TGCGCCAGCAGCTTGGGGATGACAGGGGCCGACACCGGGGAGCTGTTTTTT

size: -
V: TRBV9
J: TRBJ2-1
D: TRBD2
CDR3: CASSVWGLAGGSYNEQFF
DNA: TGTGCCAGCAGCGTATGGGGACTAGCGGGAGGTTCCTACAATGAGCAGTTCTTC